Listed below are T cell receptor beta chains from one sample, sequenced in a study of blood T cell repertoires in COVID-19. TCRdb's copy holds only in-frame clones and misses some; the assay was immunoSEQ multiplex PCR. The data contain some 310,000 clones, over 85% of them singletons. The sequenced sample consisted of PBMCs or T cells enriched from blood (not recorded which). These TCRs come from a woman younger than 45 who had recovered from COVID-19. Each CDR3 is given with its conserved first and last residue. D genes are given only for firm matches. Only part of the rows carry a size: once, few, many, or a class if the clone is expanded.

j_gene: TRBJ1-4
d_gene: NA
abundance: once
v_gene: TRBV3-1/TRBV3-2
CDR3aa: CASSPGQRLGEKLFF
CDR3nt: TGTGCCAGCAGCCCAGGACAGCGGTTAGGTGAAAAACTGTTTTTT

j_gene: TRBJ2-1
d_gene: NA
abundance: NA
v_gene: TRBV28
CDR3aa: CASSLLRAVNNEQFF
CDR3nt: TGTGCCAGCAGTTTGTTGAGGGCGGTTAACAATGAGCAGTTCTTC

j_gene: TRBJ1-6
d_gene: TRBD1
abundance: NA
v_gene: TRBV27
CDR3aa: CASSLDRGGSPLHF
CDR3nt: TGTGCCAGCAGTTTAGACAGGGGAGGATCACCCCTCCACTTT

j_gene: TRBJ2-7
d_gene: TRBD2
abundance: NA
v_gene: TRBV4-2
CDR3aa: CASSQDEAGGPVQYF
CDR3nt: TGTGCCAGCAGCCAAGATGAAGCGGGAGGGCCGGTGCAGTACTTC

j_gene: TRBJ1-2
d_gene: TRBD1
abundance: many
v_gene: TRBV18
CDR3aa: CASSLAGTGRGYTF
CDR3nt: TGTGCCAGCTCACTGGCCGGGACAGGGAGAGGCTACACCTTC

j_gene: TRBJ2-2
d_gene: TRBD1
abundance: NA
v_gene: TRBV4-2
CDR3aa: CASSQATGSGSTGELFF
CDR3nt: TGTGCCAGCAGCCAAGCGACAGGGTCGGGGTCTACCGGGGAGCTGTTTTTT

j_gene: TRBJ2-3
d_gene: TRBD2
abundance: NA
v_gene: TRBV30
CDR3aa: CAWSTTSGRISSGTDTQYF
CDR3nt: TGTGCCTGGAGTACTACTAGCGGGAGGATATCTAGTGGCACAGATACGCAGTATTTT

j_gene: TRBJ1-6
d_gene: TRBD1
abundance: NA
v_gene: TRBV6-5
CDR3aa: CASSGTGGENSPLHF
CDR3nt: TGTGCCAGCAGCGGGACAGGGGGCGAAAATTCACCCCTCCACTTT

j_gene: TRBJ1-1
d_gene: TRBD1
abundance: few
v_gene: TRBV2
CDR3aa: CASTIEGQGAIPEAFF
CDR3nt: TGTGCCAGCACCATTGAGGGACAGGGGGCAATCCCTGAAGCTTTCTTT

j_gene: TRBJ2-7
d_gene: TRBD2
abundance: NA
v_gene: TRBV2
CDR3aa: CASRRSGTLAYEQYF
CDR3nt: TGTGCCTCTCGTCGGAGCGGGACCCTAGCCTACGAGCAGTACTTC

j_gene: TRBJ1-1
d_gene: NA
abundance: few
v_gene: TRBV11-2
CDR3aa: CASNRYPGNTEAFF
CDR3nt: TGTGCCAGCAACAGATATCCCGGGAACACTGAAGCTTTCTTT

j_gene: TRBJ2-3
d_gene: NA
abundance: NA
v_gene: TRBV27
CDR3aa: CASSLTRNTDTQYF
CDR3nt: TGTGCCAGCAGTTTGACTAGGAACACAGATACGCAGTATTTT

j_gene: TRBJ2-2
d_gene: TRBD2
abundance: NA
v_gene: TRBV6-2/TRBV6-3
CDR3aa: CASSSKIGLAEPPRGGELFF
CDR3nt: TGTGCCAGCAGTTCCAAGATAGGACTAGCGGAACCTCCGAGGGGCGGGGAGCTGTTTTTT

j_gene: TRBJ1-4
d_gene: NA
abundance: NA
v_gene: TRBV9
CDR3aa: CASSVGVANTNEKLFF
CDR3nt: TGTGCCAGCAGCGTAGGAGTAGCAAACACAAATGAAAAACTGTTTTTT

j_gene: TRBJ2-7
d_gene: NA
abundance: NA
v_gene: TRBV6-5
CDR3aa: CASGFRDSRLEQYF
CDR3nt: TGTGCCAGCGGCTTTAGGGACTCCCGCCTCGAGCAGTACTTC

j_gene: TRBJ2-3
d_gene: NA
abundance: NA
v_gene: TRBV11-3
CDR3aa: CASSRGGTFAYTDTQYF
CDR3nt: TGTGCCAGCTCTCGAGGAGGGACTTTTGCCTACACAGATACGCAGTATTTT

j_gene: TRBJ2-3
d_gene: NA
abundance: NA
v_gene: TRBV4-1
CDR3aa: CASSWGPSTDTQYF
CDR3nt: TGCGCCAGCTCCTGGGGCCCTAGCACAGATACGCAGTATTTT

j_gene: TRBJ2-7
d_gene: TRBD1
abundance: NA
v_gene: TRBV7-9
CDR3aa: CASSSLRGTGAPYEQYF
CDR3nt: TGTGCCAGCAGCTCACTTAGGGGGACAGGGGCTCCCTACGAGCAGTACTTC